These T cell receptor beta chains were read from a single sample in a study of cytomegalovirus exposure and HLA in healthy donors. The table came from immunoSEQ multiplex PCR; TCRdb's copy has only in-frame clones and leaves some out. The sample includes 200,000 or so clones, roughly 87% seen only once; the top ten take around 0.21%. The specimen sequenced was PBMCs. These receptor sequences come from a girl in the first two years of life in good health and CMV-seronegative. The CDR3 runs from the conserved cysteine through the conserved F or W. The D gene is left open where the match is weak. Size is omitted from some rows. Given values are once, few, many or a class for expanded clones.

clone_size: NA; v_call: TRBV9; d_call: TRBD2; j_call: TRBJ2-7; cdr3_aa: CASSVGLAGYEQYF; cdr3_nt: TGTGCCAGCAGCGTAGGACTAGCGGGCTACGAGCAGTACTTC
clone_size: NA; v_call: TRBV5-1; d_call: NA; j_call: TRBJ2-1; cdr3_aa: CASSLAVISYGDEQFF; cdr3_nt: TGCGCCAGCAGCTTGGCCGTTATAAGTTATGGAGATGAGCAGTTCTTC
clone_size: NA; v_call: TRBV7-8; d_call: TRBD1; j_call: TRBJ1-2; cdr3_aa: CASSFRGDRLINYGYTF; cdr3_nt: TGTGCCAGCAGCTTTAGGGGGGACAGGCTTATTAACTATGGCTACACCTTC
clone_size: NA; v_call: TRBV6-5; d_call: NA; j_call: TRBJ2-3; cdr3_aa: CASRALRRADTQYF; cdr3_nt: TGTGCCAGCAGAGCATTAAGGAGGGCAGATACGCAGTATTTT
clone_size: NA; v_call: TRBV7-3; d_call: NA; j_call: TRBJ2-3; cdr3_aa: CASSLEGLPGRDTQYF; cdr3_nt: TGTGCCAGCAGCTTAGAGGGACTCCCAGGCCGTGATACGCAGTATTTT
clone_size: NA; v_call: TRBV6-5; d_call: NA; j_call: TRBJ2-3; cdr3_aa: CARWGITDTQYF; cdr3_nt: TGTGCCAGGTGGGGCATCACAGATACGCAGTATTTT
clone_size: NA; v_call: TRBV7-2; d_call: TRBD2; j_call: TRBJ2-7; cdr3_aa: CASSPGLAGDEQYF; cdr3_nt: TGTGCCAGCAGCCCCGGACTAGCGGGGGACGAGCAGTACTTC
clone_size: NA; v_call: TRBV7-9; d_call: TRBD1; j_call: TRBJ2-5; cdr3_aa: CASSPRDRGETQYF; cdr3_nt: TGTGCCAGCAGCCCGAGGGACAGGGGCGAGACCCAGTACTTC
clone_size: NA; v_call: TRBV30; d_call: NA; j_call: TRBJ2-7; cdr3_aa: CAWSEASRAYEQYF; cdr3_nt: TGTGCCTGGAGTGAGGCCAGTCGGGCCTACGAGCAGTACTTC
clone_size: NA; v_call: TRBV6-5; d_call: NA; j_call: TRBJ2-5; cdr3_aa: CASSPGFSETQYF; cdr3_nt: TGTGCCAGCAGTCCAGGGTTTTCAGAGACCCAGTACTTC
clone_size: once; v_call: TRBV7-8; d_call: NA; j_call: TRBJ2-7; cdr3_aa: CASSSRVNYEQYF; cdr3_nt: TGTGCCAGCAGCTCGAGGGTTAATTACGAGCAGTACTTC
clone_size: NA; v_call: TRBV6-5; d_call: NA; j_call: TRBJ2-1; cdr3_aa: CASSYSGASYNEQFF; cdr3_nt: TGTGCCAGCAGTTACTCGGGGGCCTCCTACAATGAGCAGTTCTTC
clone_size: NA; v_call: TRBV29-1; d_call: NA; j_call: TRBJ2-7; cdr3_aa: CSVGQGGRYEQYF; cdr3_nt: TGCAGCGTTGGACAGGGAGGTCGCTACGAGCAGTACTTC
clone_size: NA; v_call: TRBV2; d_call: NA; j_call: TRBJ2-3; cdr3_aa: CASRRDPDTQYF; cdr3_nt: TGTGCCAGCAGACGCGATCCAGATACGCAGTATTTT
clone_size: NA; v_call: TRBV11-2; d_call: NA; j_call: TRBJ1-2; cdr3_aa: CASSLVGGGYTF; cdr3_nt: TGTGCCAGCAGCTTAGTAGGAGGGGGCTACACCTTC
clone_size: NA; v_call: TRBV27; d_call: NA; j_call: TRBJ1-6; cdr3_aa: CASSLARVTSPLHF; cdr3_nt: TGTGCCAGCAGTTTAGCCAGGGTGACTTCACCCCTCCACTTT
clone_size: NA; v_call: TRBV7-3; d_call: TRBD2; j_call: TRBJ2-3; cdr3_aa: CASSLIPSGSGDTQYF; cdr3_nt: TGTGCCAGCAGCTTAATTCCTAGCGGGAGTGGGGATACGCAGTATTTT
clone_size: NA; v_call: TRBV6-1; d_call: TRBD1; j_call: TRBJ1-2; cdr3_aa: CAGRDRDNYGYTF; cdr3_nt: TGTGCCGGCCGGGACAGGGATAACTATGGCTACACCTTC
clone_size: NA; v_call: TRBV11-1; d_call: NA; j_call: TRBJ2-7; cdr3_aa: CASSFAGSLYEQYF; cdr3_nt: TGTGCCAGCAGCTTCGCCGGGAGCCTCTACGAGCAGTACTTC
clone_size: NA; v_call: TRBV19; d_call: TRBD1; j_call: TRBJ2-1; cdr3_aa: CAVGQGLLSEQFF; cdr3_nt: TGTGCCGTCGGACAGGGGCTTTTGAGTGAGCAGTTCTTC
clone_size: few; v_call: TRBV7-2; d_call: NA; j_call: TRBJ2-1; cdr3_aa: CASSSRLGGREQFF; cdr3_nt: TGTGCCAGCAGCTCGCGGTTAGGAGGGAGGGAGCAGTTCTTC
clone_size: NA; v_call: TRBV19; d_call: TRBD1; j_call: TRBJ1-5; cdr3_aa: CASSISGYVQGMTQPQHF; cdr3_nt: TGTGCCAGTAGTATATCGGGATATGTACAGGGGATGACTCAGCCCCAGCATTTT
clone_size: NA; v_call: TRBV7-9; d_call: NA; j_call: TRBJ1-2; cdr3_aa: CASSSDENYGYTF; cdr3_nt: TGTGCCAGCAGCTCAGATGAAAACTATGGCTACACCTTC
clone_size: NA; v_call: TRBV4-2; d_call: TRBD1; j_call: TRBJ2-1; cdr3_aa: CASSQQDRANEQFF; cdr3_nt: TGTGCCAGCAGCCAACAAGACAGGGCCAATGAGCAGTTCTTC
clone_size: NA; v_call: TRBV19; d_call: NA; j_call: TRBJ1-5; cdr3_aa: CASSIERYQPQHF; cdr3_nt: TGTGCCAGTAGTATTGAACGGTATCAGCCCCAGCATTTT
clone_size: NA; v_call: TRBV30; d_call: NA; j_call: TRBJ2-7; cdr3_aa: CACTGRGYEQYF; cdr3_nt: TGTGCCTGTACAGGGCGTGGATACGAGCAGTACTTC
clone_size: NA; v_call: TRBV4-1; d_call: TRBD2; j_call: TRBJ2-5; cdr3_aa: CASSQVRLASKETQYF; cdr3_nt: TGCGCCAGCAGCCAAGTAAGACTAGCCTCTAAAGAGACCCAGTACTTC
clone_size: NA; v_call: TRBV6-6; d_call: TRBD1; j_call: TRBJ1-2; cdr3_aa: CASSTGTGTGGYTF; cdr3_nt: TGTGCCAGCAGTACCGGGACAGGGACCGGTGGCTACACCTTC
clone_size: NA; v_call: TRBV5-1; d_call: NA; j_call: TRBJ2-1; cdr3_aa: CASSLALNEQFF; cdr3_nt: TGCGCCAGCAGCTTGGCCTTAAATGAGCAGTTCTTC
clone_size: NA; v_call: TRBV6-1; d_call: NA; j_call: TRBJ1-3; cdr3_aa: CASSLLGGTGNTIYF; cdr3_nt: TGTGCCAGCAGCCTACTGGGGGGGACTGGAAACACCATATATTTT
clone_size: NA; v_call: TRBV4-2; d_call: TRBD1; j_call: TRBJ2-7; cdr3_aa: CASSQDQTGTSSYEQYF; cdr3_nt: TGTGCCAGCAGCCAAGACCAGACAGGGACCAGCTCCTACGAGCAGTACTTC